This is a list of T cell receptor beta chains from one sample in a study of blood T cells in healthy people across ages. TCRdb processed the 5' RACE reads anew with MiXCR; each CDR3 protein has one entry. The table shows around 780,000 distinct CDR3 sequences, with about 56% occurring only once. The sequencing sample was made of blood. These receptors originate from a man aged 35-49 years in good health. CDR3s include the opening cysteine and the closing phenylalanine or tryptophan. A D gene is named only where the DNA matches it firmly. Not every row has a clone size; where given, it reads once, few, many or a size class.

CASSFGINTGELFF,TGTGCCAGCAGCTTTGGGATAAACACCGGGGAGCTGTTTTTT,TRBJ2-2,NA,TRBV5-6,NA
CATRDSGQKHYEQYF,TGTGCCACCAGGGACTCAGGACAGAAGCACTACGAGCAGTACTTC,TRBJ2-7,NA,TRBV15,few
CASSDRVRDTEAFF,TGCGCCAGCAGCGACAGGGTTAGGGACACTGAAGCTTTCTTT,TRBJ1-1,TRBD1,TRBV5-1,NA
CASSSTAGTGKNIQYF,TGTGCCAGCAGCAGTACCGCCGGGACGGGCAAAAACATTCAGTACTTC,TRBJ2-4,NA,TRBV7-9,NA
CASSLFVGTEAFF,TGTGCCAGCAGTTTATTCGTGGGCACTGAAGCTTTCTTT,TRBJ1-1,NA,TRBV28,NA
CASSPRDSDVNYGYTF,TGTGCCAGCTCACCAAGGGACAGTGACGTTAACTATGGCTACACCTTC,TRBJ1-2,TRBD1,TRBV18,NA
CASSLQGSEAFF,TGTGCCAGCAGTTTACAGGGATCTGAAGCTTTCTTT,TRBJ1-1,NA,TRBV28,NA
CSVAAGGGNEQFF,TGCAGCGTTGCGGCGGGAGGAGGCAATGAGCAGTTCTTC,TRBJ2-1,TRBD2,TRBV29-1,few
CASHGTGEREQETQYF,TGTGCCAGCCACGGGACAGGGGAAAGAGAGCAAGAGACCCAGTACTTC,TRBJ2-5,TRBD1,TRBV7-9,many
CASSLVARTVADTQYF,TGTGCCAGCAGCTTAGTAGCCAGGACCGTCGCAGATACGCAGTATTTT,TRBJ2-3,NA,TRBV7-2,few
CATSDSPTVNYGYTF,TGTGCCACCAGTGATTCGCCGACGGTTAACTATGGCTACACCTTC,TRBJ1-2,NA,TRBV24-1,NA
CASSLASVTSGSQETQYF,TGTGCCAGCAGCTTAGCGTCGGTGACTAGCGGAAGCCAAGAGACCCAGTACTTC,TRBJ2-5,TRBD2,TRBV7-2,few
CASSVRPIGTSTDTQYF,TGCGCCAGCAGCGTCCGGCCTATCGGGACTTCCACAGATACGCAGTATTTT,TRBJ2-3,NA,TRBV5-1,few
CASSGQGGEQYF,TGTGCCAGCAGCGGACAGGGGGGCGAGCAGTACTTC,TRBJ2-7,TRBD1,TRBV27,few
CSVEGSMNTEAFF,TGCAGCGTTGAGGGGTCCATGAACACTGAAGCTTTCTTT,TRBJ1-1,NA,TRBV29-1,NA
CASSRNPTLQETQYF,TGTGCCAGCAGCCGCAATCCGACACTCCAAGAGACCCAGTACTTC,TRBJ2-5,NA,TRBV6-5,NA
CASSQDQGREDEQFF,TGTGCCAGCAGCCAAGACCAGGGCCGGGAGGATGAGCAGTTCTTC,TRBJ2-1,TRBD2,TRBV3-1,NA
CASSLTGIYEQYF,TGTGCCAGCAGCTTGACAGGGATCTACGAGCAGTACTTC,TRBJ2-7,TRBD1,TRBV7-8,NA
CASSLPRTGINSNRPQHF,TGTGCCAGCAGCCTACCCCGGACAGGTATTAATAGCAATCGGCCCCAGCATTTT,TRBJ1-5,TRBD1,TRBV6-2/TRBV6-3,NA
CASSLGYLDNEQFF,TGTGCCAGCAGCTTAGGCTATCTGGACAATGAGCAGTTCTTC,TRBJ2-1,NA,TRBV7-9,NA
CASSERSWSAGTRDTQYF,TGTGCCAGCAGTGAAAGGTCATGGTCCGCCGGGACACGAGATACGCAGTATTTT,TRBJ2-3,NA,TRBV2,NA
CAKTGARGYTF,TGTGCCAAAACAGGGGCCCGTGGCTACACCTTC,TRBJ1-2,TRBD1,TRBV7-2,NA